The 5 T cell receptor beta chains reported below all come from one sample, sequenced in a study of T cells in localized non-small cell lung cancer. Libraries were prepared by immunoSEQ multiplex PCR; TCRdb keeps only in-frame clonotypes and omits some of them. In the table there are some 40,000 clones, around 94% of which are singletons. Sequences were derived from peripheral blood, sampled before any cancer treatment. The receptors originated from a female donor over 55 with stage I lung adenocarcinoma.

The chain couples TRBV28 to TRBJ1-2; D is perhaps TRBD1 (6 bases). V was trimmed by 5 bases and J by 5 bases, leaving 18 bases between them. This CDR3 spans 15 amino acids. Germline V gene data show CDR1 as MDHEN and CDR2 as SYDVKM. CDR3 sequence reads: CASSPMAGEWYGYTF. The CDR3 DNA reads TGTGCCAGCAGTCCCATGGCAGGGGAGTGGTATGGCTACACCTTC.

This chain connects TRBV4-1 to TRBJ2-5, with TRBD2 matching over 9 bases. Per the germline V gene, CDR1 is MGHRA and CDR2 is YSYEKL. V was pared by 1 base and J by 4 bases, with 1 base of the junction left unmatched. This CDR3 is 14 amino acids long. The CDR3 DNA is TGCGCCAGCAGCCAAGTAGCGGGGGTAGAGACCCAGTACTTC. Amino acid sequence: CASSQVAGVETQYF.

The J gene is TRBJ2-3, the V gene TRBV10-1; D is unresolved. CDR1 WNHNN and CDR2 SYGVQD come from the germline V gene (reference sequence). The V end was cut by 5 bases, the J end by 1 base, with 7 bases between. The CDR3 consists of 13 residues. The CDR3 sequence: CASSKHRTDTQYF. For the CDR3, the DNA is TGCGCCAGCAGTAAACATCGCACAGATACGCAGTATTTT.

The chain recombines TRBV5-4 with TRBJ2-5; D is undetermined. Trimming took 2 bases from V and 3 from J, leaving 14 bases between them. From germline, CDR1 is SGHNT and CDR2 YYREEE (reference sequence). This CDR3 is built from 15 residues. In DNA, the CDR3 is TGTGCCAGCAGCTTTCAGAGAGGTGGTAAAGAGACCCAGTACTTC. Translation: CASSFQRGGKETQYF.

V gene TRBV4-1 combines with J gene TRBJ2-2, with a possible D match to TRBD1 (5 bases). Between the trimmed V and J ends, which lost 3 bases and 0 bases, there was a span of 14 bases. The V gene's germline CDR1 is MGHRA and CDR2 YSYEKL. The CDR3 is 17 residues long. CDR3 sequence reads: CASSQHWGRSNTGELFF. CDR3 bases: TGCGCCAGCAGCCAGCATTGGGGCAGATCGAACACCGGGGAGCTGTTTTTT.